This paragraph covers one T cell receptor beta chain sequence. Its antigen is still unknown. The junction does not match germline at one end; this may be a read error. The template was RNA from unsorted bulk tissue. Three rounds of nested PCR, following a modified ARM-PCR protocol, produced the TCRbeta library. TCRdb re-derived calls from the multiplex PCR reads in MiXCR, one entry per CDR3 protein. This sample yields tens of thousands of distinct CDR3 sequences, of which 67% are seen a single time; approximately 20% belongs to the top ten. This record belongs to a study of tumor and adjacent non-tumor tissue in lung cancer. About the study: The patients, roughly eleven men and several women, were roughly 30 to 80 with stage I to III disease. Whole-study findings and limits: Top 100 clones took a larger repertoire share in normal lung. Compared with tumor, normal lung showed significantly lower TCR diversity.

The germline V gene encodes CDR1 SGHAT and CDR2 FQNNGV. The CDR3 is made up of 18 amino acids. The chain has TRBV11-2 and TRBJ2-2, with 14 bases lining up with TRBD2. This receptor was obtained from a man aged 55 to 70 with non-small cell lung cancer. The sequencing sample was made of lung tumor tissue. CDR3 in DNA: TGTGCCAGCAGCTCGGGACTAGCGGGAGCGACGTACGCCGGGGAGCTGATTTTT. Its protein is CASSSGLAGATYAGELIF.